The 25 T cell receptor beta chains in this list originate from one sample, sequenced in a study of shared clonotypes between healthy human individuals. Profiling relied on immunoSEQ multiplex PCR, and the TCRdb table lists in-frame clones only, not all of them. The profile covers 2 million to 2.5 million clones, with 95% appearing a single time and approximately 0.13% taken by the ten largest. Specimen: naive CD4+ T cells sorted from blood. The subset denotes: CD45RA+ positively selected. The receptors were gathered from a man aged 18 to 29 in good health.

The V and J genes are TRBV25-1 and TRBJ2-5; 11 bases match TRBD2. The CDR3 totals 18 residues. Germline CDR1 reads MGHDK; CDR2 reads SYGVNS. The trim removed 4 bases at V and 2 bases at J, leaving 12 bases unmatched. The DNA for the CDR3 is TGTGCCAGCAGTGTTGGCCTCCTAGCGGGAGGTGCACAAGAGACCCAGTACTTC. This codes for CASSVGLLAGGAQETQYF. The variable domain in full, completed from reference TRBV25-1 and TRBJ2-5, reads EADIYQTPRYLVIGTGKKITLECSQTMGHDKMYWYQQDPGMELHLIHYSYGVNSTEKGDLSSESTVSRIRTEHFPLTLESARPSHTSQYLCASSVGLLAGGAQETQYFGPGTRLLVL.

The chain employs TRBV6-1 and TRBJ2-4; possible D gene TRBD2, 6 bases. V was trimmed by 4 bases and J by 1 base, leaving 11 bases between them. CDR1 MNHNS and CDR2 SASEGT come from the germline V gene. This CDR3 is 15 amino acids long. The DNA of the CDR3 is TGTGCCAGCAGTGCCTCAGGGAGGGCCAAAAACATTCAGTACTTC. Its translation: CASSASGRAKNIQYF.

Details on this clone: Other DNA sequences in the same sample also yield this CDR3. The CDR3 sequence is CASSSTNTGELFF. CDR3 bases: TGTGCCAGCAGCTCCACGAACACCGGGGAGCTGTTTTTT. V is TRBV7-2 and J is TRBJ2-2; D is undetermined. V lost 4 bases and J 0 bases, leaving 3 bases between the germline ends. Germline V gene sequence: CDR1 SGHTA, CDR2 FQGNSA. This CDR3 is 13 amino acids long.

J is TRBJ1-2 and V is TRBV20-1; D unclear. Germline-derived CDR1 and CDR2 are DFQATT and SNEGSKA (reference sequence). This CDR3 comprises 11 residues. Deletions cut 3 bases from V and 5 bases from J, with 7 bases between. In DNA form, the CDR3 reads TGCAGTGCTAGCTCCGGGTATGGCTACACCTTC. Amino acid sequence: CSASSGYGYTF.

The chain uses TRBV11-3 and TRBJ2-1; TRBD1 matches 10 bases. Germline lookup yields CDR1 SGHNT and CDR2 YENEEA. The CDR3 runs to 15 residues. The V and J ends lost 3 bases and 5 bases, in that order; junction bases with no gene match: 4. CDR3 sequence reads: CASSFRDRGDNEQFF. The CDR3 nucleotides read TGTGCCAGCAGCTTCCGGGACAGGGGCGACAATGAGCAGTTCTTC.

The chain's CDR3 is CASSLGRGSYEQYF. The CDR3 DNA sequence: TGTGCCAGCAGCTTAGGCAGGGGATCCTACGAGCAGTACTTC. This chain joins TRBV11-2 and TRBJ2-7; TRBD1 might be the D (6 bases). CDR1 and CDR2 from the germline V gene are SGHAT and FQNNGV. This CDR3 is built from 14 residues. V was shortened by 1 base and J by 1 base, with 8 bases between the two germline ends.

The rearrangement joins TRBV28 to TRBJ1-6, with D perhaps TRBD1 (5 bases). Germline V gene data show CDR1 as MDHEN and CDR2 as SYDVKM. V was cut by 8 bases and J by 3 bases, with 14 bases left in between. This CDR3 is built from 15 residues. DNA for the CDR3: TGTGCCAGCCGGGGGGGATATAGCTATAATTCACCCCTCCACTTT. It is translated as CASRGGYSYNSPLHF.

V and J are TRBV10-3 and TRBJ2-1; TRBD1 matches at 7 bases. The CDR3 sequence is 16 residues long. V lost 5 bases to trimming and J lost 2 bases; unmatched junction nucleotides: 9. Germline V gene data show CDR1 as ENHRY and CDR2 as SYGVKD. CDR3 loop: CAISPQDRVTYNEQFF. CDR3 nucleotides: TGTGCCATCAGTCCCCAAGACAGGGTCACCTACAATGAGCAGTTCTTC.

The sample holds one count of this clone. The chain recombines TRBV6-5 with TRBJ1-2; no clear D. Germline lookup yields CDR1 MNHEY and CDR2 SVGAGI. Deletions cut 0 bases from V and 4 bases from J, with 12 bases between. This CDR3 is 15 amino acids long. The CDR3 loop reads CASSYSLAVPYGYTF. Here the CDR3 DNA reads TGTGCCAGCAGTTACTCGTTGGCGGTCCCCTATGGCTACACCTTC.

The rearrangement joins TRBV18 to TRBJ2-7; D is possibly TRBD1 (5 bases). Trimming shortened V by 6 bases and J by 5 bases, and 17 bases separated the two germline ends. Germline lookup yields CDR1 KGHSH and CDR2 LQKENI. This CDR3 is built from 14 residues. CDR3 loop: CASSDRESGDEQYF. The CDR3 DNA reads as TGTGCCAGCTCCGACAGAGAATCTGGGGACGAGCAGTACTTC.

This chain connects TRBV11-2 to TRBJ1-1; 7 bases match TRBD1. J gave up 5 bases and V 2 bases, and 8 bases lay outside the gene matches. This CDR3 comprises 15 residues. Germline CDR1 SGHAT, CDR2 FQNNGV. In DNA form, the CDR3 reads TGTGCCAGCAGCTTATCGGGACAGAAGGGGACTGAAGCTTTCTTT. Translation gives CASSLSGQKGTEAFF.

The V and J genes are TRBV7-2 and TRBJ2-5; D gene ambiguous. Germline values: CDR1 SGHTA, CDR2 FQGNSA. V was clipped by 6 bases and J by 8 bases, with 10 bases between them. The CDR3 extends over 11 amino acids. The CDR3 sequence: CASSYIETQYF. CDR3 DNA sequence: TGTGCCAGCAGTTACATAGAAACCCAGTACTTC.

The DNA of the CDR3 is TGCGCCAGCAGCTTGGATTCGTCGGGCAATCAGCCCCAGCATTTT. Translated: CASSLDSSGNQPQHF. V usage is TRBV5-1 and J usage is TRBJ1-5, with no clear D. The CDR3 length is 15 residues. V was cut by 0 bases and J by 2 bases, with 9 bases left in between. In germline, CDR1 is SGHRS, CDR2 YFSETQ.

The chain recombines TRBV10-3 with TRBJ2-3; TRBD1 or TRBD2 may be the D gene (5 bases each). Germline-derived CDR1 and CDR2 are ENHRY and SYGVKD. This CDR3 is built from 15 residues. V was pared by 10 bases and J by 1 base, with 18 bases between. CDR3 DNA sequence: TGTGCCACCCGAGGGACCCACGGAGGCACAGATACGCAGTATTTT. This sequence encodes CATRGTHGGTDTQYF.

The chain is built from TRBV28 and TRBJ1-5; 8 bases are shared with TRBD1. V dropped 4 bases and J dropped 0; count of bases not matched to a gene: 2. Looked up from germline, CDR1 is MDHEN and CDR2 is SYDVKM. The CDR3 contains 15 residues. CDR3 residues: CASSWDRSSNQPQHF. The CDR3 nucleotides read TGTGCCAGCAGTTGGGACAGGAGTAGCAATCAGCCCCAGCATTTT.

The gene calls are TRBV18 and TRBJ1-5; D gene unclear. Germline V gene lookup returns CDR1 KGHSH and CDR2 LQKENI. The CDR3 totals 14 residues. Between the trimmed V and J ends, which lost 3 bases and 7 bases, there was a span of 13 bases. The CDR3 loop reads CASSPGWGGQPQHF. CDR3 bases: TGTGCCAGCTCACCGGGCTGGGGTGGACAGCCCCAGCATTTT.

This clone came up once. This chain joins TRBV7-8 and TRBJ1-1; the D gene is possibly TRBD1 (5 bases). V was shortened by 4 bases and J by 0 bases, with 12 bases between the two germline ends. The CDR3 contains 15 residues. Germline V gene data show CDR1 as SGHVS and CDR2 as FQNEAQ. The CDR3 DNA reads TGTGCCAGCAGCTCGGTGAGGGGACTGAACACTGAAGCTTTCTTT. Its translation: CASSSVRGLNTEAFF. The variable domain in full, completed from reference TRBV7-8 and TRBJ1-1, reads GAGVSQSPRYKVAKRGQDVALRCDPISGHVSLFWYQQALGQGPEFLTYFQNEAQLDKSGLPSDRFFAERPEGSVSTLKIQRTQQEDSAVYLCASSSVRGLNTEAFFGQGTRLTVV.

The chain is built from TRBV6-5 and TRBJ2-2, with 9 bases that match TRBD1. Looked up from germline, CDR1 is MNHEY and CDR2 is SVGAGI. This CDR3 contains 14 residues. The junction had 4 bases not matched to a gene; V was cut back by 4 bases and J by 7 bases. The CDR3 nucleotides are TGTGCCAGCAGTTTACAGGGGGCAGTCGGGGAGCTGTTTTTT. It specifies CASSLQGAVGELFF.

Concerning this clone itself: The sample has other DNA sequences that encode this CDR3 too. The chain is built from TRBV18 and TRBJ2-7; 9 bases align to TRBD1. The germline V gene has CDR1 KGHSH and CDR2 LQKENI. After removal of 3 bases from V and 4 bases from J, the junction contained 4 bases not matched to a gene. The CDR3 is 14 amino acids. The CDR3 protein is CASSPGQGTYEQYF. CDR3 nucleotides: TGTGCCAGCTCACCGGGACAGGGTACGTACGAGCAGTACTTC.

The chain combines TRBV19 with TRBJ1-5, with TRBD1 as a possible D gene (6 bases). With 6 bases removed from V and 4 bases from J, the gap between germline ends came to 13 bases. CDR1 and CDR2 (germline): LNHDA, SQIVND (reference sequence). This CDR3 has 14 residues. DNA of the CDR3: TGTGCCAGTAGGGGACAAGCCCAGAATCAGCCCCAGCATTTT. Its protein product is CASRGQAQNQPQHF.

The chain joins TRBV5-6 to TRBJ2-6; D uncertain. CDR1 SGHDT and CDR2 YYEEEE come from the germline V gene. V lost 4 bases to trimming and J lost 2 bases, with 10 bases between them. The CDR3 has 15 residues. The CDR3 DNA reads as TGTGCCAGCAGCCCGGCCAGGACTGGGGCCAACGTCCTGACTTTC. Amino acid sequence: CASSPARTGANVLTF.

The genes are TRBV7-2 and TRBJ1-1; D uncertain. The CDR3 is made up of 14 amino acids. V was trimmed by 3 bases and J by 5 bases, leaving 13 bases between them. The V gene's germline CDR1 is SGHTA and CDR2 FQGNSA. The CDR3 DNA reads as TGTGCCAGCAGCTTTAAGGAATACTTGACTGAAGCTTTCTTT. Translating gives CASSFKEYLTEAFF. The whole variable domain, filled in from reference TRBV7-2 and TRBJ1-1, reads GAGVSQSPSNKVTEKGKDVELRCDPISGHTALYWYRQSLGQGLEFLIYFQGNSAPDKSGLPSDRFSAERTGGSVSTLTIQRTQQEDSAVYLCASSFKEYLTEAFFGQGTRLTVV.

The chain recombines TRBV10-1 with TRBJ2-1, with D hard to call. The CDR3 is made up of 13 amino acids. V was pared by 7 bases and J by 4 bases, with 11 bases between. Per germline, CDR1 WNHNN and CDR2 SYGVQD (reference sequence). The CDR3 sequence is CASIRTAYNEQFF. The CDR3 DNA is TGCGCCAGCATTCGTACAGCGTACAATGAGCAGTTCTTC.

J is TRBJ1-2 and V is TRBV6-5; the D gene is possibly TRBD1 (5 bases). Germline values: CDR1 MNHEY, CDR2 SVGAGI. V shed 0 bases and J shed 6 bases, with 14 bases lying between them. CDR3 length equals 15 residues. The CDR3 nucleotides are TGTGCCAGCAGTTACTCGGGGGGACCACCACATGGCTACACCTTC. It translates to CASSYSGGPPHGYTF.

The chain couples TRBV19 to TRBJ1-1, with 11 nucleotides matching TRBD1. Germline lookup yields CDR1 LNHDA and CDR2 SQIVND (reference sequence). The CDR3 is 14 residues long. After removal of 10 bases from V and 4 bases from J, the junction contained 8 bases not matched to a gene. CDR3 region: CATRGQGVGTEAFF. CDR3 nucleotide sequence: TGTGCCACCAGGGGACAGGGGGTAGGCACTGAAGCTTTCTTT.